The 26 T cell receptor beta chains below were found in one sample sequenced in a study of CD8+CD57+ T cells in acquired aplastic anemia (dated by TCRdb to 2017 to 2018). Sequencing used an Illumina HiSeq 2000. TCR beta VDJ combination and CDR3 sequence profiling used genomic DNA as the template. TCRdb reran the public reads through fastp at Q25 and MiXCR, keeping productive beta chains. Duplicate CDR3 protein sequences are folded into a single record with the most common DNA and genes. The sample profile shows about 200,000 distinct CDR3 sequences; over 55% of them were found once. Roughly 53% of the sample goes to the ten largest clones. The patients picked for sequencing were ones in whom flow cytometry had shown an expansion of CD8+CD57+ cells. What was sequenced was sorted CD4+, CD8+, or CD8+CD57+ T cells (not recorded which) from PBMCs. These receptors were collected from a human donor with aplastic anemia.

The CDR3 is CATIRRANYGYTF. The DNA for the CDR3 is TGTGCCACTATCCGTAGGGCTAACTATGGCTACACCTTC. This chain joins TRBV24-1 and TRBJ1-2; D unclear. From germline, CDR1 is KGHDR and CDR2 SFDVKD. V shed 10 bases and J shed 0 bases, with 11 bases lying between them. This CDR3 is built from 13 residues.

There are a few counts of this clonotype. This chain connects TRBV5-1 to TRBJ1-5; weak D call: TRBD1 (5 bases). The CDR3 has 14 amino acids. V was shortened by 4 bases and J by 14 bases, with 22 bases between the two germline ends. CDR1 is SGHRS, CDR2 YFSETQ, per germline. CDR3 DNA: TGCGCCAGCAGCGAACTTCGGGGCAGCTCCTACGAGCATTTT. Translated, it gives CASSELRGSSYEHF.

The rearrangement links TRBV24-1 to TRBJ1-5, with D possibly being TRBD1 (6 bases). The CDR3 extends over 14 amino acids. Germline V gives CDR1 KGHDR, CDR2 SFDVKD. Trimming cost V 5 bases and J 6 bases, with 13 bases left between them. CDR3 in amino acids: CATSVRGASQPQHF. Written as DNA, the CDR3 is TGTGCCACCAGTGTCAGGGGCGCGAGTCAGCCCCAGCATTTT.

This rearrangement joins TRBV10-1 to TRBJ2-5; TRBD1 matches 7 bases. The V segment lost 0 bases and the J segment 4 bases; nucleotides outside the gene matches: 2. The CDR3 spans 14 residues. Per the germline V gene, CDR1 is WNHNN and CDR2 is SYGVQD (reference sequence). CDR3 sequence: CASSESGTVETQYF. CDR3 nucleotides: TGCGCCAGCAGTGAGTCAGGGACAGTAGAGACCCAGTACTTC.

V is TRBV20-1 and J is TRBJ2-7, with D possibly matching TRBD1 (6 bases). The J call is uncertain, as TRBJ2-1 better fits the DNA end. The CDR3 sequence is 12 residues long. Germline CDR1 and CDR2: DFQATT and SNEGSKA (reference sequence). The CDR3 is CSARRQENEQFF. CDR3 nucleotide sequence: TGCAGTGCTAGACGACAGGAAAATGAGCAGTTCTTC.

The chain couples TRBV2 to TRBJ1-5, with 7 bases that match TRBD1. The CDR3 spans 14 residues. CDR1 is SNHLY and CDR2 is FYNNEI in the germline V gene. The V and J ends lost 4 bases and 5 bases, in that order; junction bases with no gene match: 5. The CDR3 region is CASSVRQGDQPQHF. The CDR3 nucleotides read TGTGCCAGCAGTGTCAGACAGGGTGATCAGCCCCAGCATTTT.

The CDR3 loop reads CASSRKRDRVDQPQHF. In DNA form, the CDR3 reads TGTGCCAGTTCACGCAAAAGAGACAGGGTCGATCAGCCCCAGCATTTT. The chain combines TRBV19 with TRBJ1-5; TRBD1 matches at 7 bases. Germline CDR1 is LNHDA and CDR2 is SQIVND (reference sequence). The CDR3 length is 16 residues. The V and J ends lost 8 bases and 5 bases, in that order; junction bases with no gene match: 15. The whole variable domain, remainder taken from reference TRBV19 and TRBJ1-5, is DGGITQSPKYLFRKEGQNVTLSCEQNLNHDAMYWYRQDPGQGLRLIYYSQIVNDFQKGDIAEGYSVSREKKESFPLTVTSAQKNPTAFYLCASSRKRDRVDQPQHFGDGTRLSIL.

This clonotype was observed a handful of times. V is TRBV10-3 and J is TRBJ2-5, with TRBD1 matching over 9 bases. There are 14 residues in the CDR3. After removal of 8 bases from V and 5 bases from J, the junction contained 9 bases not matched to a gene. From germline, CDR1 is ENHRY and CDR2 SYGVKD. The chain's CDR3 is CAIGRGTGRETQYF. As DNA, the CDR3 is TGTGCCATCGGCCGAGGGACAGGGAGGGAGACCCAGTACTTC.

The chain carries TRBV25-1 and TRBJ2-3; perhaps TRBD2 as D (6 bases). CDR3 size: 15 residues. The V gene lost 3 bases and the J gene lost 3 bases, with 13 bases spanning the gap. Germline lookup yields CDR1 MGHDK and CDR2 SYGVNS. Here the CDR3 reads CASSETGAETDTQYF. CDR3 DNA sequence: TGTGCCAGCAGTGAGACGGGAGCGGAGACAGATACGCAGTATTTT.

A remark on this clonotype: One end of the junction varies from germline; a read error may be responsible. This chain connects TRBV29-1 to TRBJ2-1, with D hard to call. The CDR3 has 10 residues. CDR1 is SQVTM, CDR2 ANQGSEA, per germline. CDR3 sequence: CGVALGEQFF. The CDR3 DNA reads TGCGGCGTTGCTCTCGGTGAGCAGTTCTTC.

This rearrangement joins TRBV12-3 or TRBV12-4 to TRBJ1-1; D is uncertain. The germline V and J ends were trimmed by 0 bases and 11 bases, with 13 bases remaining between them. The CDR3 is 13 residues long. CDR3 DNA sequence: TGTGCCAGCAGTTTAGCCCCTGGGCTTCACGCTTTCTTT. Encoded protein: CASSLAPGLHAFF.

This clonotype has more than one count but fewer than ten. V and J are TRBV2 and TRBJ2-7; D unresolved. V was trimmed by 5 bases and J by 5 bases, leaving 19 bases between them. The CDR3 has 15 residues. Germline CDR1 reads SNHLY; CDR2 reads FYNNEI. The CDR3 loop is CASSKSGTASNEQYF. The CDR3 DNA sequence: TGTGCCAGCAGTAAGTCAGGAACAGCTTCTAACGAGCAGTACTTC.

The CDR3 sequence: CSASQGVESYTF. CDR3 sequence (DNA): TGCAGTGCATCACAGGGGGTTGAAAGCTACACCTTC. The chain joins TRBV20-1 to TRBJ1-2; 8 bases agree with TRBD1. After removal of 6 bases from V and 9 bases from J, the junction contained 9 bases not matched to a gene. There are 12 residues in the CDR3. CDR1 and CDR2 from the germline V gene are DFQATT and SNEGSKA (reference sequence).

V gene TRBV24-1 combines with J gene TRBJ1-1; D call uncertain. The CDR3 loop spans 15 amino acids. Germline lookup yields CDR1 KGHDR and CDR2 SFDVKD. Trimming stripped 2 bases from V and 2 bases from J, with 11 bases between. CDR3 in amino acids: CATSDSRTGNTEAFF. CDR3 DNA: TGTGCCACCAGTGATTCCAGGACGGGAAACACTGAAGCTTTCTTT.

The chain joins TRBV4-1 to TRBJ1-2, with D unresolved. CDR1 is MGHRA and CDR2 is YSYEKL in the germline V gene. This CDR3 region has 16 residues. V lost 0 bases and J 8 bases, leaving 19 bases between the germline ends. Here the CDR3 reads CASSQDPGRLGVGYTF. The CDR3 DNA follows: TGCGCCAGCAGCCAAGATCCTGGACGGCTGGGAGTCGGCTACACCTTC.

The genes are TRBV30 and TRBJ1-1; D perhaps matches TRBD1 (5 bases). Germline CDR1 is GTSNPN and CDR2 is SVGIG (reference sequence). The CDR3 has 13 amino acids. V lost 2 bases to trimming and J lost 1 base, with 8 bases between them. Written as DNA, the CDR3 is TGTGCCTGGAGTCTCGGGGGGAACACTGAAGCTTTCTTT. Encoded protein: CAWSLGGNTEAFF.

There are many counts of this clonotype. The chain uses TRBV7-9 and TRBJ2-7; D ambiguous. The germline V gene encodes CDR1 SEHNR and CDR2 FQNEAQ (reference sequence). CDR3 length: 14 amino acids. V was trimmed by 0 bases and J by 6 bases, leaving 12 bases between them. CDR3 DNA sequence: TGTGCCAGCAGCTTAGCGGCCACTACCTCCGAGCAGTACTTC. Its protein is CASSLAATTSEQYF.

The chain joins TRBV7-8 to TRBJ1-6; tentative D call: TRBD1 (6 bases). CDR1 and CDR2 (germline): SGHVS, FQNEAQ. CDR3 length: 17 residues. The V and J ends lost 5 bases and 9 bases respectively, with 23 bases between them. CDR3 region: CASSPLGGQLRSSPLHF. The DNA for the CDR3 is TGTGCCAGCAGCCCACTAGGAGGACAGCTACGAAGTTCACCCCTCCACTTT. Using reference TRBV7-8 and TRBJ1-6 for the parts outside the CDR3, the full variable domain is GAGVSQSPRYKVAKRGQDVALRCDPISGHVSLFWYQQALGQGPEFLTYFQNEAQLDKSGLPSDRFFAERPEGSVSTLKIQRTQQEDSAVYLCASSPLGGQLRSSPLHFGNGTRLTVT.

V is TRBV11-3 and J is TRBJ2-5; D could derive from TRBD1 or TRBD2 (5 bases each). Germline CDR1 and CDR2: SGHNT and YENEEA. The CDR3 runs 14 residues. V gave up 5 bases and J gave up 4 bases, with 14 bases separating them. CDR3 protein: CASSRREGIETQYF. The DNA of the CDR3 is TGTGCCAGCAGCCGGAGAGAGGGGATAGAGACCCAGTACTTC.

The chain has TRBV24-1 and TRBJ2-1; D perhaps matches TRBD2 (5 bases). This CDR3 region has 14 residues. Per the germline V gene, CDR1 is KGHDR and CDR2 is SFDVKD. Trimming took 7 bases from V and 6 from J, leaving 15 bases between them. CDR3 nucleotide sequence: TGTGCCACCAGAAACCCGCGGGCTAGCAATGAGCAGTTCTTC. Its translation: CATRNPRASNEQFF.

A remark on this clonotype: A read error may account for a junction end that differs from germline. This CDR3 reads CASSLVLGFGQETQYF. The CDR3 nucleotides read TGTGCTAGCAGCTTAGTTCTAGGATTTGGGCAAGAGACCCAGTACTTC. The chain combines TRBV7-7 with TRBJ2-5; unclear D gene. The length of the CDR3 is 16 residues. Germline assignment: CDR1 SSHAT and CDR2 FNYEAQ (reference sequence).

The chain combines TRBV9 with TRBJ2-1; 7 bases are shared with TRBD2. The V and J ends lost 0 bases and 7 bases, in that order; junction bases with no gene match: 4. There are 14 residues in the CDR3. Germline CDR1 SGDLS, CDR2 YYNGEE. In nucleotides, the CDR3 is TGTGCCAGCAGCGTAGAACTAGCGTCGAATGAGCAGTTCTTC. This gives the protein CASSVELASNEQFF.

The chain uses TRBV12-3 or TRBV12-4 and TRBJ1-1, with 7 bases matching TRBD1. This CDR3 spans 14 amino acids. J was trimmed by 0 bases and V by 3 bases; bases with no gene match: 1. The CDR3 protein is CASSFQGVNTEAFF. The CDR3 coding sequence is TGTGCCAGCAGTTTCCAGGGGGTGAACACTGAAGCTTTCTTT.

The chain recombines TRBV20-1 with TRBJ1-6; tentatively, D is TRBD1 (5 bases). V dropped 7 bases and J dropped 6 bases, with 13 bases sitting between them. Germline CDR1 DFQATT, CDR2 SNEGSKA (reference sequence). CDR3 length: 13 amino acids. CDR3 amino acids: CSVAGLVNSPLHF. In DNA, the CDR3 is TGCAGTGTCGCGGGACTAGTTAATTCACCCCTCCACTTT.

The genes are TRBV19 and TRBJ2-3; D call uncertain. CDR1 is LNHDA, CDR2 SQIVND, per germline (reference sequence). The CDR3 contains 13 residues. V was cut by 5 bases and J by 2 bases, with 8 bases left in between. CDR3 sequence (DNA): TGTGCCAGTAGTGACTTCTACACAGATACGCAGTATTTT. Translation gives CASSDFYTDTQYF. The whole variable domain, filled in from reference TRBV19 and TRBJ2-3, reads DGGITQSPKYLFRKEGQNVTLSCEQNLNHDAMYWYRQDPGQGLRLIYYSQIVNDFQKGDIAEGYSVSREKKESFPLTVTSAQKNPTAFYLCASSDFYTDTQYFGPGTRLTVL.

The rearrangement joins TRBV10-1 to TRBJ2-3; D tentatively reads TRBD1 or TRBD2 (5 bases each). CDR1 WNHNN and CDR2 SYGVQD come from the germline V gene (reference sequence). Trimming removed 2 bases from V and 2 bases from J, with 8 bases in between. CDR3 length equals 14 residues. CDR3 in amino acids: CASSEGGNTDTQYF. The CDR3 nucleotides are TGCGCCAGCAGTGAGGGGGGTAACACAGATACGCAGTATTTT.